This is a list of T cell receptor beta chains from one sample in a study of human T cells and chemical hapten exposure. MiXCR, applied by TCRdb to the RACE reads, yields one record per CDR3 protein. The sample carries about 350,000 distinct CDR3 sequences, nearly 6.5% recorded once. The input for sequencing was whole blood, taken in connection with sensitization to the hapten diphenylcyclopropenone (DPC). The receptor set was obtained from a woman younger than 35 with alopecia areata. Some clones in this sample may be carry-over from other donors' samples. Both conserved end residues are part of each CDR3. A D gene is named only where the DNA matches it firmly. Not every row has a clone size; where given, it reads once, few, many or a size class.

TRBD1	TRBV20-1	TRBJ1-6	13	-	TGCAGTGCTCACAGGGGAGATAATTCACCCCTCCACTTT	CSAHRGDNSPLHF
TRBD1	TRBV7-2	TRBJ1-4	14	few	TGTGCCAGCAGCTCGCTACCGGGACAGAGAAAACTGTTTTTT	CASSSLPGQRKLFF
TRBD1	TRBV12-3/TRBV12-4	TRBJ1-1	15	many	TGTGCCAGCAGAGCGCCCGACAGGGCTCAAACTGAAGCTTTCTTT	CASRAPDRAQTEAFF
-	TRBV12-3/TRBV12-4	TRBJ2-4	13	few	TGTGCCAGCAGTACTGGGGTCAAAAACATTCAGTACTTC	CASSTGVKNIQYF
-	TRBV29-1	TRBJ1-4	13	-	TGCGGCGATGGACCGATTATTAATGAAAAACTGTTTTTT	CGDGPIINEKLFF
-	TRBV28	TRBJ1-3	13	-	TGTGCCAGCAGACCCCAGTCTGGAAACACCATATATTTT	CASRPQSGNTIYF
-	TRBV7-9	TRBJ1-5	15	-	TGTGCCAGCACCCTTGGCAGTTATAGCAATCAGCCCCAGCATTTT	CASTLGSYSNQPQHF
-	TRBV3-1	TRBJ1-5	16	many	TGTGCCAGCAGCCAAGGGGACGGATCGTCGCATCAGCCCCAGCATTTT	CASSQGDGSSHQPQHF
-	TRBV10-3	TRBJ1-1	15	few	TGTGCCATCAGTCTATCCGGGACGGGTAACACTGAAGCTTTCTTT	CAISLSGTGNTEAFF
-	TRBV29-1	TRBJ1-5	13	many	TGCAGCGTTGGATCAGGGTCCGGGGAGCCCCAGCATTTT	CSVGSGSGEPQHF
TRBD1	TRBV7-9	TRBJ2-3	13	-	TGTGCCAGCAGCGCTGACAGGGCAGATACGCAGTATTTT	CASSADRADTQYF
TRBD1	TRBV20-1	TRBJ1-1	13	many	TGCAGTGCTGGAGGGGGCTGGGACACTGAAGCTTTCTTT	CSAGGGWDTEAFF
-	TRBV6-2/TRBV6-3	TRBJ1-1	15	many	TGTGCCAGCAGCTTGACGGTACCCATGAACACTGAAGCTTTCTTT	CASSLTVPMNTEAFF
-	TRBV12-3/TRBV12-4	TRBJ1-4	13	many	TGTGCCAGCAGTTTAAACAGCTATGAAAAACTGTTTTTT	CASSLNSYEKLFF
-	TRBV7-2	TRBJ2-3	17	-	TGTGCCAGCAGCTTAGACCCTTTCGGGAGAGGGGCAGATACGCAGTATTTT	CASSLDPFGRGADTQYF
-	TRBV6-5	TRBJ1-3	14	few	TGTGCCAGCAGTGAACAGGGAGCTGGAAACACCATATATTTT	CASSEQGAGNTIYF
-	TRBV20-1	TRBJ2-7	14	few	TGCAGTGCTCGGATCGACGGGGGATCCTACGAGCAGTACTTC	CSARIDGGSYEQYF
TRBD2	TRBV7-9	TRBJ2-7	15	many	TGTGCCAGCAGCGCCAGACTAGCGGGGGCTTACGAGCAGTACTTC	CASSARLAGAYEQYF
TRBD1	TRBV7-9	TRBJ2-3	16	few	TGTGCCAGCAGCCCCTATGACAGGGCGGCGGCAGATACGCAGTACTTT	CASSPYDRAAADTQYF
TRBD1	TRBV7-2	TRBJ1-2	15	many	TGTGCCAGCAGCCCCAAAAACAGGGGGAGCTATGGCTACACCTTC	CASSPKNRGSYGYTF
-	TRBV29-1	TRBJ2-6	12	many	TGCAGCGCCACTTCTGGGGCCAACGTCCTGACTTTC	CSATSGANVLTF
-	TRBV5-1	TRBJ1-1	13	many	TGCGCCAGCAGCTTCGACGGGAACACTGAAGCTTTCTTT	CASSFDGNTEAFF
-	TRBV11-3	TRBJ2-3	12	few	TGTGCCAGCAGCTTCGGACGGGGCCCCCCGTATTTT	CASSFGRGPPYF
-	TRBV27	TRBJ1-5	16	many	TGTGCCAGCAGTTTATCGGGAGCGGGGGCTGATCAGCCCCAGCATTTT	CASSLSGAGADQPQHF
TRBD2	TRBV3-1	TRBJ2-3	17	-	TGTGCCAGCAGCTACGCCACTAGCGGGGGGCCTGGAGATACGCAGTATTTT	CASSYATSGGPGDTQYF
-	TRBV6-2/TRBV6-3	TRBJ2-3	14	few	TGTGCCAGCACCGCCTGGGGGCGAACAGATACGCAGTATTTT	CASTAWGRTDTQYF
TRBD2	TRBV4-1	TRBJ2-1	15	-	TGCGCCAGCAGCCTCGGGGTAGCGGGGGGAAGTGAGCAGTTCTTC	CASSLGVAGGSEQFF
-	TRBV7-7	TRBJ2-6	15	many	TGTGCTAGCAGCCCGATGGGAGCTGGGGCCAACGTCCTGACTTTC	CASSPMGAGANVLTF
-	TRBV4-1	TRBJ2-6	16	few	TGCGCCAGCAGCCAAGATGGCGAGTCTGGGGCCAACGTCCTGACTTTC	CASSQDGESGANVLTF
TRBD1	TRBV4-2	TRBJ1-2	18	few	TGTGCCAGCAGCCAAGATCAGGGGGAAGGGCAGGGATACTATGGCTACACCTTC	CASSQDQGEGQGYYGYTF
-	TRBV2	TRBJ2-2	18	few	TGTGCCAGCAGTGAGGGAACCGGAAGGGGACAGAACACCGGGGAGCTGTTTTTT	CASSEGTGRGQNTGELFF
-	TRBV7-2	TRBJ1-6	15	many	TGTGCCAGCAGCTCCTACAGGGAGGGGATTTCACCCCTCCACTTT	CASSSYREGISPLHF
-	TRBV6-5	TRBJ2-7	15	many	TGTGCCAGCAGTTACGCCTATGGGGCGTCCGGGGAGCAGTACTTC	CASSYAYGASGEQYF
-	TRBV10-3	TRBJ1-6	13	-	TGTGCCACGCGGACCAACGATAATTCACCCCTCCACTTT	CATRTNDNSPLHF
TRBD1	TRBV12-3/TRBV12-4	TRBJ1-5	16	many	TGTGCCAGCAGCTTAACGACAGGGACAGGAAGGCAGCCCCAGCATTTT	CASSLTTGTGRQPQHF
-	TRBV7-3	TRBJ2-5	13	many	TGTGCCAGCAGCTTGGGGACAAAAGAGACCCAGTACTTC	CASSLGTKETQYF
TRBD1	TRBV6-2/TRBV6-3	TRBJ2-7	15	-	TGTGCCAGCAGTTCCTCGACAGGGGGGGCCTACGAGCAGTACTTC	CASSSSTGGAYEQYF
-	TRBV7-9	TRBJ2-3	15	few	TGTGCCAGCAGCTTAGGATCGGACAGAGGAGATACGCAGTATTTT	CASSLGSDRGDTQYF
-	TRBV2	TRBJ1-5	13	few	TGTGCCAGCAGTGAAGGTCTTAATCAGCCCCAGCATTTT	CASSEGLNQPQHF